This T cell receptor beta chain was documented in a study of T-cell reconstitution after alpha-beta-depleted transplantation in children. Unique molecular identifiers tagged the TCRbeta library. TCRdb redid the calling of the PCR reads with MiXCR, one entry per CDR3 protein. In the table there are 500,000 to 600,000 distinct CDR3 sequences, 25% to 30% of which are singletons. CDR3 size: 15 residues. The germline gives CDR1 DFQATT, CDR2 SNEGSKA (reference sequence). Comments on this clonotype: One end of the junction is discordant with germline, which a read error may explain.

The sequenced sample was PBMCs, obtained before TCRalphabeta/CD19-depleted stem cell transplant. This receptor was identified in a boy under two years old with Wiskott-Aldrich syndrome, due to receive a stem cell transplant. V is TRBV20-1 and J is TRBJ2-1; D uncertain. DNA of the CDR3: TGCTGTGCTAGAGGCTTAGGAGTAGGGTACAATGAGCAGTTCTTC. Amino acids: CCARGLGVGYNEQFF.